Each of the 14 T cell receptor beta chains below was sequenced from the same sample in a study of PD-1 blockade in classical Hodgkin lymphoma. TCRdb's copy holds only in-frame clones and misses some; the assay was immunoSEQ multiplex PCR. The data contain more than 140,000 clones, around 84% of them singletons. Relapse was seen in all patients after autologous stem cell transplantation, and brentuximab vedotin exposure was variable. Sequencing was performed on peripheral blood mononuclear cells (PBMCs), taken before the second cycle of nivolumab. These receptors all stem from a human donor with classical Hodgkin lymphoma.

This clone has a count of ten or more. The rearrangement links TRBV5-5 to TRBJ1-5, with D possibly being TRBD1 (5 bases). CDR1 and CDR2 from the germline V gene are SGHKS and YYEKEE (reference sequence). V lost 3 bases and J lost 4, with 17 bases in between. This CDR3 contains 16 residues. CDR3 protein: CASSSSPWGGNQPQHF. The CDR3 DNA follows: TGTGCCAGCAGCTCCAGCCCGTGGGGGGGGAATCAGCCCCAGCATTTT.

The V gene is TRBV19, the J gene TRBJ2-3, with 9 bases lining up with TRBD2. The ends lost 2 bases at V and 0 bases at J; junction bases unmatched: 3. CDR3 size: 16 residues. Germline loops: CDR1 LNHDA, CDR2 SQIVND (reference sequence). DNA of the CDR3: TGTGCCAGTAGTATACGTCTAGCGGGGAGCACAGATACGCAGTATTTT. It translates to CASSIRLAGSTDTQYF.

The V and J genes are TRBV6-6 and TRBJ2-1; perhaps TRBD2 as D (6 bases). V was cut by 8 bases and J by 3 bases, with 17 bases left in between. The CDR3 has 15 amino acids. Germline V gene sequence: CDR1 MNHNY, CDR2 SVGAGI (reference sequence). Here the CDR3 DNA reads TGTGCCAGCCCACCATCGGACGGGAGCTACAATGAGCAGTTCTTC. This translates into CASPPSDGSYNEQFF.

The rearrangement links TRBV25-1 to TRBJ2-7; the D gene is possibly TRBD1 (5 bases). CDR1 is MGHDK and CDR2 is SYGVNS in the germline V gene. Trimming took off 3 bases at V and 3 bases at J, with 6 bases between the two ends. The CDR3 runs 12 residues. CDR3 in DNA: TGTGCCAGCAGTGAGCAGGGCTACGAGCAGTACTTC. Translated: CASSEQGYEQYF.

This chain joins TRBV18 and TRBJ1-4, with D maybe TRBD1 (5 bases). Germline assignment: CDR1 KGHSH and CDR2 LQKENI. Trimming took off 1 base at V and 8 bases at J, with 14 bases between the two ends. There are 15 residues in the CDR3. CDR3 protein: CASSPLTGETEKLFF. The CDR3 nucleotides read TGTGCCAGCTCACCACTAACAGGCGAAACGGAAAAACTGTTTTTT. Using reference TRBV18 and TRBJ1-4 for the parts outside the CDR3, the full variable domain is NAGVMQNPRHLVRRRGQEARLRCSPMKGHSHVYWYRQLPEEGLKFMVYLQKENIIDESGMPKERFSAEFPKEGPSILRIQQVVRGDSAAYFCASSPLTGETEKLFFGSGTQLSVL.

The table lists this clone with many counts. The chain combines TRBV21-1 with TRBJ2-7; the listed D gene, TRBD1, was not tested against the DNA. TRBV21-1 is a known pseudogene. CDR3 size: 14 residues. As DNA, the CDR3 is TGTGCCAGCAGCACCCGGACAGGGCGCTACGAGCAGTACTTC. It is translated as CASSTRTGRYEQYF.

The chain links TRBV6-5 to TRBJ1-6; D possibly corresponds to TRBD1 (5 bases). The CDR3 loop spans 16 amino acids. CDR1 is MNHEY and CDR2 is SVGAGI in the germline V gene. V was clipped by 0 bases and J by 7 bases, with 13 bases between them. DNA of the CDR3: TGTGCCAGCAGTTACTCGACCAGACAGATCAATTCACCCCTCCACTTT. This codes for CASSYSTRQINSPLHF.

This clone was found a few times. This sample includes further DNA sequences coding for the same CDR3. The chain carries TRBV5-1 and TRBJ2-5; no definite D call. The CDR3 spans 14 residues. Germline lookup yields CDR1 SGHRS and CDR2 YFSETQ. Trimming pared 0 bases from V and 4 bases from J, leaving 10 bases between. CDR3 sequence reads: CASSLVVGRETQYF. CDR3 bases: TGCGCCAGCAGCTTGGTAGTTGGGCGAGAGACCCAGTACTTC.

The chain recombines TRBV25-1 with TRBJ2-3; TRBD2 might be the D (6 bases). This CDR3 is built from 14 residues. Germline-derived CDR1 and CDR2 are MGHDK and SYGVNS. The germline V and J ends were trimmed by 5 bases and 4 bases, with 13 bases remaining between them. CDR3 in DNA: TGTGCCAGCAGTAGCGGCGGGATCTCAGATACGCAGTATTTT. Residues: CASSSGGISDTQYF.

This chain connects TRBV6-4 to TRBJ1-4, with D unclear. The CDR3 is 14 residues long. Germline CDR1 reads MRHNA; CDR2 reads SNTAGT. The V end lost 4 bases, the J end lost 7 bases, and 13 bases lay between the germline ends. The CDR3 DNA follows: TGTGCCAGCAGTGGCGGGGTTTGGGGTGAAAAACTGTTTTTT. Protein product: CASSGGVWGEKLFF.

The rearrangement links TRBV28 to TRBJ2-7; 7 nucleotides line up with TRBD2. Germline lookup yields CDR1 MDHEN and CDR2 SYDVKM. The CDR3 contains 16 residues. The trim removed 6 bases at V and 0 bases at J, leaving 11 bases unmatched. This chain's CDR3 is CASRGLVRTSSYEQYF. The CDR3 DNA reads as TGTGCCAGCAGAGGACTAGTTCGGACAAGCTCCTACGAGCAGTACTTC.

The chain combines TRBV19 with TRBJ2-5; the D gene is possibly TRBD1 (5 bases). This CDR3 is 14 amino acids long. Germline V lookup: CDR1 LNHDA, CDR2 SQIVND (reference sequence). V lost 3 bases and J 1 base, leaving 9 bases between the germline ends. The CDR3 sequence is CASSITGSQETQYF. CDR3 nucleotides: TGTGCCAGTAGTATTACAGGATCCCAAGAGACCCAGTACTTC.

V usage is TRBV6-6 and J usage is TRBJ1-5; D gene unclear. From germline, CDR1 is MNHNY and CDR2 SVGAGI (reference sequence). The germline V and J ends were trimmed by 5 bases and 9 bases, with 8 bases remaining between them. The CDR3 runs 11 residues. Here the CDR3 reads CASSPLGPQHF. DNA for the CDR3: TGTGCCAGCAGTCCCCTTGGGCCCCAGCATTTT.

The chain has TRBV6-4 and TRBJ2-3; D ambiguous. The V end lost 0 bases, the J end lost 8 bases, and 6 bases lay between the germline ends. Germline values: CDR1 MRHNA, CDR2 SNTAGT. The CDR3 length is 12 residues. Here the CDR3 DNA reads TGTGCCAGCAGTGACTCAGGTGGTACGCAGTATTTT. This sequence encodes CASSDSGGTQYF.